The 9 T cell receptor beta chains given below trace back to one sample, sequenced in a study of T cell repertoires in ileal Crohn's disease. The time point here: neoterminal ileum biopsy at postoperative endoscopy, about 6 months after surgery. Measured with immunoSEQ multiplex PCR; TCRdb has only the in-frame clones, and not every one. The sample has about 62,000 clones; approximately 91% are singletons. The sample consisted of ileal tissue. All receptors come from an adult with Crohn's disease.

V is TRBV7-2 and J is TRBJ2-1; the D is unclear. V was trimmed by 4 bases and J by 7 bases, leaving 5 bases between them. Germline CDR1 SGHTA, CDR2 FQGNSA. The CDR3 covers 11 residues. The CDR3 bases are TGTGCCAGCAGCTCCCTGAATGAGCAGTTCTTC. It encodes CASSSLNEQFF.

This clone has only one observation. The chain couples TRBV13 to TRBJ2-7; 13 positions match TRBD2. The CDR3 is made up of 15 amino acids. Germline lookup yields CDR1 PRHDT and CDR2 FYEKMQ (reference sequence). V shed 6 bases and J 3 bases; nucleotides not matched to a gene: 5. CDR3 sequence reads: CASSKGTSGIYEQYF. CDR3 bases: TGTGCCAGCAGTAAAGGGACTAGCGGGATCTACGAGCAGTACTTC.

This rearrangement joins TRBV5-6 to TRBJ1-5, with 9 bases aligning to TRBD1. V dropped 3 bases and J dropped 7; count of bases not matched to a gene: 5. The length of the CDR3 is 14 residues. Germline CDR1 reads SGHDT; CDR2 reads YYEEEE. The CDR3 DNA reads TGTGCCAGCAGCTGGGGACAGGGAGGCCAGCCCCAGCATTTT. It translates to CASSWGQGGQPQHF.

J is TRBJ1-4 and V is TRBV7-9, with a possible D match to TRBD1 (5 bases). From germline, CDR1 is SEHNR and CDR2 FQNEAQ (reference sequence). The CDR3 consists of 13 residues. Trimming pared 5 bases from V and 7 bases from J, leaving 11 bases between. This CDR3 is CASSPPGAEKLFF. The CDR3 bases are TGTGCCAGCAGCCCGCCTGGGGCTGAAAAACTGTTTTTT.

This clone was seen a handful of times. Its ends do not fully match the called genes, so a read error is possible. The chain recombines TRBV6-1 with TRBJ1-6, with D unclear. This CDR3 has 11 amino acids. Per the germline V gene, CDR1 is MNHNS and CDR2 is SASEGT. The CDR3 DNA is TGTGCCAGCAGTGACAGCCTGAGGGCGTTCTTT. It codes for CASSDSLRAFF.

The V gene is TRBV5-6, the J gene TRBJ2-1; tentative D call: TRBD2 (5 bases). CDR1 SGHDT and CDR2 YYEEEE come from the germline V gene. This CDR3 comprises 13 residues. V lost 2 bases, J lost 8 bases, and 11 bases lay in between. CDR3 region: CASSFGSGDEQFF. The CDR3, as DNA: TGTGCCAGCAGCTTTGGGAGCGGCGATGAGCAGTTCTTC. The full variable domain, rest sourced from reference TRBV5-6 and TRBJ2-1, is DAGVTQSPTHLIKTRGQQVTLRCSPKSGHDTVSWYQQALGQGPQFIFQYYEEEERQRGNFPDRFSGHQFPNYSSELNVNALLLGDSALYLCASSFGSGDEQFFGPGTRLTVL.

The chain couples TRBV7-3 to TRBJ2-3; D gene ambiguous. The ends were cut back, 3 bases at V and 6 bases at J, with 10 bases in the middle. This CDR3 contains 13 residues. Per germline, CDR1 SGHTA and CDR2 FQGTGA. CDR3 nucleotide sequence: TGTGCCAGCAGCTTCTACCCTATGGATACGCAGTATTTT. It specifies CASSFYPMDTQYF.

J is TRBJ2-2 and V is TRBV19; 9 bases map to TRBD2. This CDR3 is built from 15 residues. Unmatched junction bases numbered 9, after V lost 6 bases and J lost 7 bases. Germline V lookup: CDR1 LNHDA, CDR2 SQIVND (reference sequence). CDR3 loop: CASSPSGLAGGELFF. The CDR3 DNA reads TGTGCCAGTAGCCCCTCGGGACTAGCTGGCGGGGAGCTGTTTTTT.

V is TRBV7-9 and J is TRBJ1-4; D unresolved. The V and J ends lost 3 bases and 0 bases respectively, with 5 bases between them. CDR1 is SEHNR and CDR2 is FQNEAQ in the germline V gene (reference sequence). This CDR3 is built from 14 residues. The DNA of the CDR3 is TGTGCCAGCAGCTTGAGATCAACTAATGAAAAACTGTTTTTT. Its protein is CASSLRSTNEKLFF.